This T cell receptor beta chain is from a study of T-cell memory formation after mild COVID-19. As for the study in general: In these data, TCR clusters were largely donor specific.

TCR alpha and TCR beta cDNA libraries with sample barcodes and UMIs came from 5'RACE using constant-segment primers. One entry per CDR3 protein results from TCRdb running MiXCR on the 5' RACE reads. Here the sample spans a few hundred thousand distinct CDR3 sequences, roughly 21% being singletons. Study-level points and caveats: Among contracting clones, CD4+ were mainly CM/EM and CD8+ enriched in EMRA. Second-wave clones with a day 37 peak had unconfirmed SARS-CoV-2 specificity.

This clonotype was counted a few times. Its antigen is unidentified. This CDR3 spans 16 amino acids. J gave up 6 bases and V 3 bases, and 9 bases lay outside the gene matches. The sequence derives from a man younger than 30 who had mild COVID-19 (a few samples of this study predate the infection). Cell type and time point are not known. The genes are TRBV12-3 or TRBV12-4 and TRBJ1-5, with 9 bases fitting TRBD1. Sequencing was carried out using PBMCs or a T cell subset sorted from them (not recorded which). The CDR3: CASSLGPGQGIQPQHF. The CDR3 nucleotides read TGTGCCAGCAGTTTGGGACCCGGACAGGGGATTCAGCCCCAGCATTTT.